This T cell receptor (beta chain) is drawn from a study of graft-versus-host responses after intestinal transplantation. This clone is a singleton in its sample. As yet, its antigen is unknown. Findings of the study overall: GvH clones were found in recipient marrow; some appeared first in ileum or blood.

Sequencing used immunoSEQ multiplex PCR; TCRdb keeps in-frame clones, though not all of them. The table lists more than 85,000 clones, more than 85% of them singletons. Per the germline V gene, CDR1 is SSHAT and CDR2 is FNYEAQ (reference sequence). This CDR3 is built from 17 residues. V dropped 5 bases and J dropped 3 bases, with 22 bases sitting between them. The chain recombines TRBV7-7 with TRBJ2-5; weak D call: TRBD2 (7 bases). The sample was unstimulated CD8+ T cells sorted from spleen or lymph node cells, taken before intestinal transplant. The receptor's source is a human donor who received an intestinal transplant. Here the CDR3 DNA reads TGTGCCAGCAGCCGCGGCTGGGGGGGCTTCGGGGAAGAGACCCAGTACTTC. It codes for CASSRGWGGFGEETQYF.